Listed below are T cell receptor beta chains from one sample, sequenced in a study of blood T cells in healthy people across ages. MiXCR was run by TCRdb on the 5' RACE reads, yielding one entry per CDR3 protein. The sample has around 790,000 distinct CDR3 sequences, around 43% seen once. The sequencing input was blood. The receptors were sampled from a man in his sixties in good health. Both conserved end residues are part of each CDR3. The order of the fields is V gene, J gene, CDR3 length, CDR3 protein.

TRBV24-1	TRBJ2-2	12	CATSGRAGELFF
TRBV6-1	TRBJ2-3	11	CASSGGDTQYF
TRBV28	TRBJ2-5	11	CASSSKWEQYF
TRBV12-3/TRBV12-4	TRBJ2-7	14	CASRTSGRAYEQYF
TRBV29-1	TRBJ2-7	11	CSAHRGYEQYF
TRBV5-6	TRBJ2-5	13	CASSCNSGETQYF
TRBV29-1	TRBJ2-5	12	CSAAGTGETQYF
TRBV14	TRBJ1-4	14	CASSQAVGGRKLFF
TRBV15	TRBJ2-5	14	CATSRDRVYNEQYF
TRBV7-2	TRBJ2-1	15	CASSLTVSYYNEQFF
TRBV5-1	TRBJ2-7	16	CASSLYISGGANEQYF
TRBV6-1	.	13	CASEDRNTYEQYF
TRBV20-1	.	13	CSAGLRAYYEQYF
TRBV29-1	TRBJ2-1	15	CSVSGDSSVYNEQFF
TRBV30	TRBJ1-5	13	CAWGRQGVQPQHF
TRBV12-3/TRBV12-4	TRBJ1-2	13	CASSPYTFYGYTF
TRBV12-3/TRBV12-4	TRBJ1-5	19	CASSTYRSLGQNSNQPQHF
TRBV29-1	TRBJ2-1	14	CSVDRQGSNNEQFF
TRBV10-3	TRBJ2-1	16	CAISELAGGLGNEQFF
TRBV6-2/TRBV6-3	TRBJ2-3	13	CASSRLVTDTQYF
TRBV6-5	TRBJ2-3	16	CASRARQGARTDTQYF
TRBV7-9	TRBJ2-3	17	CASSLARASGVKDTQYF
TRBV29-1	TRBJ2-5	14	CSVDPGQGLETQYF
TRBV6-6	TRBJ1-2	13	CASTQTGGYGYTF
TRBV4-3	TRBJ2-5	14	CASSSSFIGGTQYF
TRBV20-1	TRBJ2-5	13	CSAAHGVGETQYF
TRBV20-1	TRBJ2-4	14	CSATRSETKNIQYF
TRBV15	TRBJ2-7	12	CATSRGNYEQYF
TRBV2	TRBJ2-5	14	CASSQTALLETQYF
TRBV9	TRBJ2-5	18	CASSVTLPGLAGEETQYF
TRBV12-5	TRBJ2-1	12	CASGHPGYEQFF
TRBV6-6	TRBJ2-1	16	CASSYSNGGQLNEQFF